This is a list of T cell receptor beta chains from one sample in a study of blood T cell repertoires in COVID-19. Profiled with immunoSEQ multiplex PCR; TCRdb holds only in-frame clones, not every one. The data show fewer than 300,000 clones, approximately 87% seen once. The sample consisted of peripheral blood. These TCRs come from a woman aged 45 to 65 with acute or convalescent COVID-19. Each CDR3 is given with its conserved first and last residue. A D gene is named only where the DNA matches it firmly. Only part of the rows carry a size: once, few, many, or a class if the clone is expanded.

v_call,d_call,j_call,clone_size,cdr3_nt,cdr3_aa
TRBV28,TRBD1,TRBJ1-2,-,TGTGCCAGCAGTGCCTGGGACAGGGGGAACTATGGCTACACCTTC,CASSAWDRGNYGYTF
TRBV25-1,TRBD2,TRBJ2-2,-,TGTGCCAGCAGCGAAGGCGCGGGAGGGCCCACCGGGGAGCTGTTTTTT,CASSEGAGGPTGELFF
TRBV18,-,TRBJ2-2,-,TGTGCCAGCTCACCCGACGGGGAAATCACCGGGGAGCTGTTTTTT,CASSPDGEITGELFF
TRBV24-1,TRBD2,TRBJ2-3,-,TGTGCCACCAGACCCAGCGGGAGGGTGACAGATACGCAGTATTTT,CATRPSGRVTDTQYF
TRBV27,TRBD1,TRBJ1-1,-,TGTGCCAGCAGTTTACACCGGGACAGCTCCCCGATGAACACTGAAGCTTTCTTT,CASSLHRDSSPMNTEAFF
TRBV21-1,-,TRBJ1-2,-,TGTGCCAGCAGCAAACGGGACAGGGATAAGATGAACTATGGCTACACCTTC,CASSKRDRDKMNYGYTF
TRBV6-1,-,TRBJ1-5,-,TGTGCCAGCAGTGAATGGGGGGAGACTTTCAATCAGCCCCAGCATTTT,CASSEWGETFNQPQHF
TRBV3-1/TRBV3-2,TRBD2,TRBJ2-3,-,TGTGCCAGCAGCCAAGGACTAGCGGGAGGTTTAGATACGCAGTATTTT,CASSQGLAGGLDTQYF
TRBV2,-,TRBJ2-1,-,TGTGCCAGCAGTTTCCGAGAGGGCTCCTACAATGAGCAGTTCTTC,CASSFREGSYNEQFF
TRBV6-2/TRBV6-3,-,TRBJ1-6,-,TGTGCCAGCAGTTACTCGCAACAGAGCTCCTATAATTCACCCCTCCACTTT,CASSYSQQSSYNSPLHF
TRBV27,-,TRBJ2-5,-,TGTGCCAGCAGTTTATACCGAGAATCGACCCAGTACTTC,CASSLYRESTQYF
TRBV27,TRBD1,TRBJ1-4,-,TGTGCCAGCAGTCCTTTGGGACAGAGTAATGAAAAACTGTTTTTT,CASSPLGQSNEKLFF
TRBV27,-,TRBJ1-1,-,TGTGCCAGCAGTTATCAGATGAACACTGAAGCTTTCTTT,CASSYQMNTEAFF
TRBV7-3,TRBD1,TRBJ1-5,-,TGTGCTGCGGAGGAGGGGGCCGGCAATCAGCCCCAGCATTTT,CAAEEGAGNQPQHF
TRBV7-9,TRBD1,TRBJ2-7,-,TGTGCCAGCAGCTTAGCTTTAGGACAGGGCTTCTACGAGCAGTACTTC,CASSLALGQGFYEQYF
TRBV7-2,TRBD2,TRBJ2-5,-,TGTGCCAGCAGCAAACGGACTAGCGGGAGAGGGGAGACCCAGTACTTC,CASSKRTSGRGETQYF
TRBV20-1,-,TRBJ2-7,-,TGCAGTGCTATTAGCGGCGAGCAGTACTTC,CSAISGEQYF
TRBV11-2,TRBD1,TRBJ2-7,-,TGTGCCAGCAGCTTAGGAGGACAGGGCAACGAGCAGTACTTC,CASSLGGQGNEQYF
TRBV3-1/TRBV3-2,TRBD2,TRBJ2-7,-,TGTGCCAGCAGCCAAGGCCCGGGGGGGCAGTACTTC,CASSQGPGGQYF
TRBV28,TRBD1,TRBJ1-1,-,TGTGCCAGCAGTGATGACAGGGGGGACACTGAAGCTTTCTTT,CASSDDRGDTEAFF
TRBV19,TRBD2,TRBJ2-1,once,TGTGCCAGTAGTATTAGCGGGAGGGGGGACAATGAGCAGTTCTTC,CASSISGRGDNEQFF
TRBV5-1,TRBD2,TRBJ2-3,once,TGCGCCAGCAGCAGATCTAGCGGGAGCACAGATACGCAGTATTTT,CASSRSSGSTDTQYF
TRBV30,TRBD1,TRBJ1-2,-,TGTGCCTGGAGTGTAACAGGGGGAAGTCGCGGCTACACCTTC,CAWSVTGGSRGYTF
TRBV24-1,-,TRBJ2-2,-,TGTGCCACCAGTGATCCCGGGACATTCGACACCGGGGAGCTGTTTTTT,CATSDPGTFDTGELFF
TRBV5-1,-,TRBJ2-5,-,TGCGCCAGCAGCTTGACCCCGTCAGGTAGCCAAGAGACCCAGTACTTC,CASSLTPSGSQETQYF
TRBV7-6,-,TRBJ2-3,-,TGTGCCAGCAGCTTAGCGCCGGGAGTTGGCACAGATACGCAGTATTTT,CASSLAPGVGTDTQYF
TRBV4-1,TRBD1,TRBJ1-1,-,TGCGCCAGCAGCCAAGGGGGGGACAGGAGACTGAACACTGAAGCTTTCTTT,CASSQGGDRRLNTEAFF
TRBV7-2,-,TRBJ2-2,once,TGTGCCAGCACCTATGCGGAACTCAGCGCCGGGGAGCTGTTTTTT,CASTYAELSAGELFF
TRBV7-9,-,TRBJ2-7,-,TGTGCCAGCAGCTTAGACGCGGGACGCTTTTACGAGCAGTACTTC,CASSLDAGRFYEQYF
TRBV12-5,TRBD1,TRBJ1-1,-,TGTGCTAGTGGTTTGGCCCCAGGGACAGGTCGTAGTGAAGCTTTCTTT,CASGLAPGTGRSEAFF
TRBV10-3,TRBD1,TRBJ1-5,-,TGTGCCATCAGTGTCTCCCCGCTGGACAGGGGGTTTAGCAATCAGCCCCAGCATTTT,CAISVSPLDRGFSNQPQHF
TRBV4-2,-,TRBJ2-2,-,TGTGCCAGCAGCCCCGCGGGACGGATGAACACCGGGGAGCTGTTTTTT,CASSPAGRMNTGELFF
TRBV7-3,TRBD2,TRBJ2-7,-,TGTGCCAGCAGCTTACTAGCGGACACCTACGAGCAGTACTTC,CASSLLADTYEQYF
TRBV11-3,TRBD2,TRBJ2-3,-,TGTGCCAGCAGCTTAGGGCCAGCGGGAGAATATAAGGTTCGGGATACGCAGTATTTT,CASSLGPAGEYKVRDTQYF
TRBV7-8,TRBD1,TRBJ1-6,-,TGTGCCAGCAGCTTAGTGCCCGGGACAGCGAATTCACCCCTCCACTTT,CASSLVPGTANSPLHF
TRBV14,-,TRBJ2-7,once,TGTGCCATCCCCGTCTTAGCGAGCTCCTACGAGCAGTACTTC,CAIPVLASSYEQYF
TRBV19,TRBD1,TRBJ2-2,-,TGTGCCACCCGGGACAGAGACACCGGGGAGCTGTTTTTT,CATRDRDTGELFF
TRBV4-2,TRBD2,TRBJ2-2,-,TGTGCCAGCAGCCAAGTGGCTAGCGGAACTTCAGGCACCGGGGAGCTGTTTTTT,CASSQVASGTSGTGELFF
TRBV27,-,TRBJ1-5,-,TGTGCCAGCAGTATGAGGCATAGCAATCAGCCCCAGCATTTT,CASSMRHSNQPQHF
TRBV5-4,TRBD1,TRBJ2-7,-,TGTGCCAGCAGCCCCACAGGGGGCGGACAGTACTTC,CASSPTGGGQYF
TRBV24-1,-,TRBJ1-4,-,TGTGCCACCAGTCCCTCCGACAGGACTAATGAAAAACTGTTTTTT,CATSPSDRTNEKLFF
TRBV18,-,TRBJ1-5,-,TGTGCCAGCTCACCCTTCGGAGGGAATAGCAATCAGCCCCAGCATTTT,CASSPFGGNSNQPQHF
TRBV6-2/TRBV6-3,-,TRBJ2-5,-,TGTGCCAGCAGCCCCATGGGCGAGACCCAGTACTTC,CASSPMGETQYF
TRBV4-1,-,TRBJ2-7,-,TGCGCCAGCAGCAGTAACCCCCGGACTTCCACAAACTACGAGCAGTACTTC,CASSSNPRTSTNYEQYF
TRBV28,TRBD1,TRBJ1-2,-,TGTGCCAGCGGGGGACAGGTCCAATGGGGCTACACCTTC,CASGGQVQWGYTF
TRBV5-1,TRBD1,TRBJ1-5,-,TGCGCCAGCAGCTTGACAGGGGATCAGCCCCAGCATTTT,CASSLTGDQPQHF
TRBV27,TRBD1,TRBJ1-4,-,TGTGCCAGCAGTCGTAGGGGGCTCGAAAAACTGTTTTTT,CASSRRGLEKLFF
TRBV9,-,TRBJ2-3,once,TGTGCCAGCAGCGTAGCTGGGCTAAGCACAGATACGCAGTATTTT,CASSVAGLSTDTQYF
TRBV7-2,TRBD2,TRBJ2-7,-,TGTGCCAGCAGCTTACTTCCCGGGACTACTACCTACGAGCAGTACTTC,CASSLLPGTTTYEQYF
TRBV18,-,TRBJ1-2,-,TGTGCCAGCTCACGAGCCCCAACAGGGTACGACTATGGCTACACCTTC,CASSRAPTGYDYGYTF
TRBV30,-,TRBJ2-1,-,TGTGCCTGGGCGCGGCCCACCTACAATGAGCAGTTCTTC,CAWARPTYNEQFF
TRBV7-2,TRBD1,TRBJ2-2,few,TGTGCCAGCATCCGTTCAGGGGGCGCGGGGACCGGGGAGCTGTTTTTT,CASIRSGGAGTGELFF
TRBV6-6,TRBD1,TRBJ1-1,-,TGTGCCAGCAGTTACTCAGGGGGCGGTTCCACTGAAGCTTTCTTT,CASSYSGGGSTEAFF